The present entry profiles one T cell receptor (beta chain) with its context. Antigen: not known. The sample belongs to a study of cytomegalovirus exposure and HLA in healthy donors. General observations from the study: Confirmation in vitro established that a few CMV-associated chains were specific for CMV antigens. Later analysis indicated greater clonal expansion among HLA-associated TCR beta chains than among equally common other chains.

Germline CDR1 reads SGHAT; CDR2 reads FQNNGV. Trimming cost V 5 bases and J 4 bases, with 11 bases left between them. The CDR3 spans 13 residues. Researchers ran the PCR with 60 Vbeta and 13 Jbeta primers. Repertoires were generated with immunoSEQ multiplex PCR, while TCRdb's copy carries only in-frame clones and drops some. The sample lists over 100,000 clones; around 8.5% were seen once. The source material was PBMCs. The sequence derives from a man aged 35-49 years in good health and CMV-seronegative. The V gene is TRBV11-2, the J gene TRBJ1-2; possibly TRBD1 for D (6 bases). The chain's CDR3 is CASSGRQAYGYTF. CDR3 DNA sequence: TGTGCCAGCAGCGGAAGACAGGCCTATGGCTACACCTTC.